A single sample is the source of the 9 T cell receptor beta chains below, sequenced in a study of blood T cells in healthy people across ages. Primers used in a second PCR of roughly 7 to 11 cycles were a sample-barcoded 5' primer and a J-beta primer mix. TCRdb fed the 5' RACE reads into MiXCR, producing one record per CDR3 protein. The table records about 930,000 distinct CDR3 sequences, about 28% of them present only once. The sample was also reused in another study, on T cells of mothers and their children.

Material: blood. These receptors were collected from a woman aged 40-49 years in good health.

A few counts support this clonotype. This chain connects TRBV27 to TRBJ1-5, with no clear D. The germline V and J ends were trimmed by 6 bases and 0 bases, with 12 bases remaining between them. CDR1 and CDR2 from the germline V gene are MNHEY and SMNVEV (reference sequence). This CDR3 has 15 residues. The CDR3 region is CASRLYLSSNQPQHF. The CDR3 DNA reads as TGTGCCAGCAGGCTATATCTCTCTAGCAATCAGCCCCAGCATTTT.

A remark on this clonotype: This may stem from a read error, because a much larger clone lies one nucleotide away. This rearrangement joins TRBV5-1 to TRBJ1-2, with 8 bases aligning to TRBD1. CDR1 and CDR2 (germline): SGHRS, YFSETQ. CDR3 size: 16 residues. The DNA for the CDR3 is TGCGCCAGCAGCTCCGACAGGGGAATCGCTAACTATGACTACACCTTC. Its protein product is CASSSDRGIANYDYTF.

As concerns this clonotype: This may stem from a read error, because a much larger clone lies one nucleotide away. Written as DNA, the CDR3 is TGTGCCAGCAGCTTAGCGGGGGCCGGGGATGAGCAGTACTTC. The encoded protein is CASSLAGAGDEQYF. The gene calls are TRBV7-6 and TRBJ2-4; D possibly corresponds to TRBD1 (6 bases). The germline CDR1 and CDR2 sequences are SGHVS and FNYEAQ. CDR3 length: 14 amino acids. The germline V and J ends were trimmed by 0 bases and 13 bases, with 16 bases remaining between them.

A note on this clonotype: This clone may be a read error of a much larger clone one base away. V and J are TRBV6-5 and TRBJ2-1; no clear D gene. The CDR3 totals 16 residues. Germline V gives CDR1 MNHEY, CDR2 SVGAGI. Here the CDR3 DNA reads TGTGCCAGCAGTTACCTCCCACAGCGACCCTACAATGGGCAGTTCTTC. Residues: CASSYLPQRPYNGQFF.

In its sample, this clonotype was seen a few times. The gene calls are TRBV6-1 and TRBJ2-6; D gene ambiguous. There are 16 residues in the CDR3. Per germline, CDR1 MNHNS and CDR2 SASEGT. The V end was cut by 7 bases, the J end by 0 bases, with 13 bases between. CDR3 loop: CASNLHSVSGANVLTF. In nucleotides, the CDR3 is TGTGCCAGCAACCTCCACTCAGTCTCTGGGGCCAACGTCCTGACTTTC.

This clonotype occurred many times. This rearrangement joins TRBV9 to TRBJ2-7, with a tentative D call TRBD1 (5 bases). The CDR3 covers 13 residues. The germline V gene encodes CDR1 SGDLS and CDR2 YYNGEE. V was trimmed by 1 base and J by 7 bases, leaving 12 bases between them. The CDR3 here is CASSVWQGSEQYF. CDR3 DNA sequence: TGTGCCAGCAGCGTATGGCAGGGTAGTGAGCAGTACTTC. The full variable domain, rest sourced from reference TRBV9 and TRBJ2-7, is DSGVTQTPKHLITATGQRVTLRCSPRSGDLSVYWYQQSLDQGLQFLIQYYNGEERAKGNILERFSAQQFPDLHSELNLSSLELGDSALYFCASSVWQGSEQYFGPGTRLTVT.

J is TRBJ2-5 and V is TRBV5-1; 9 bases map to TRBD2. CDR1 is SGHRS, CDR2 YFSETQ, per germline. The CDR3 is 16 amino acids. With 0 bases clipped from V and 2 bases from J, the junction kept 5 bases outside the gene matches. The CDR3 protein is CASSLGPSGTQETQYF. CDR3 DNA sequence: TGCGCCAGCAGCTTGGGGCCTAGCGGGACACAAGAGACCCAGTACTTC.

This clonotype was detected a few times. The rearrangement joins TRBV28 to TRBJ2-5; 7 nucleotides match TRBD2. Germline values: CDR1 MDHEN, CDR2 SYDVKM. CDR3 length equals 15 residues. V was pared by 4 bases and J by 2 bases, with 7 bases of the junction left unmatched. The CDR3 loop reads CASSSTGLEQETQYF. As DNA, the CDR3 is TGTGCCAGCAGTTCCACCGGACTAGAGCAAGAGACCCAGTACTTC.

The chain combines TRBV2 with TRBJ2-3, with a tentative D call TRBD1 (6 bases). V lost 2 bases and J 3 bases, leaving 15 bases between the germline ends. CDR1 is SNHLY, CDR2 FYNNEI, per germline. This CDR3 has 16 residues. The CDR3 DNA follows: TGTGCCAGCAGTGAATGGTTACAGGGCCAAACAGATACGCAGTATTTT. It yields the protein CASSEWLQGQTDTQYF.